What follows are 7 T cell receptor beta chains derived from one specimen sequenced in a study of CD8 T cells in Susac syndrome. RNA totalling roughly 0.5 to 1 ug underwent reverse transcription with random hexamers. Using its own MiXCR run on the immunoSEQ multiplex PCR reads, TCRdb lists one record per CDR3 protein. Of about 200,000 distinct CDR3 sequences in the sample, roughly 94% are singletons; the top ten hold around 0.082%. Sequenced: CD4+ T cells from PBMCs. Source of these receptors: a human donor with multiple sclerosis.

The genes are TRBV4-2 and TRBJ2-2; D may be TRBD1 or TRBD2 (5 bases each). The CDR3 contains 16 residues. Germline lookup yields CDR1 LGHNA and CDR2 YNFKEQ. Trimming removed 4 bases from V and 3 bases from J, with 15 bases in between. CDR3 region: CASSLREGADTGELFF. The CDR3 DNA is TGTGCCAGCAGCCTTCGGGAAGGGGCAGACACCGGGGAGCTGTTTTTT.

This chain links TRBV5-4 with TRBJ2-1; a possible D gene is TRBD1 (6 bases). Deletions cut 1 base from V and 2 bases from J, with 10 bases between. CDR1 is SGHNT and CDR2 is YYREEE in the germline V gene (reference sequence). The CDR3 is 15 residues long. The CDR3 sequence: CASSLKAGAYNEQFF. CDR3 nucleotide sequence: TGTGCCAGCAGCTTGAAGGCAGGGGCCTACAATGAGCAGTTCTTC.

The V gene is TRBV7-9, the J gene TRBJ1-6; no clear D. The V end was cut by 0 bases, the J end by 7 bases, with 10 bases between. Germline V CDR1 and CDR2: SEHNR, FQNEAQ (reference sequence). The CDR3 has 15 residues. The CDR3 DNA reads as TGTGCCAGCAGCTTAGCTGGGAGGGAAAATTCACCCCTCCACTTT. It yields the protein CASSLAGRENSPLHF.

V and J are TRBV19 and TRBJ1-1; D gene ambiguous. The germline V gene has CDR1 LNHDA and CDR2 SQIVND (reference sequence). The CDR3 extends over 15 amino acids. V gave up 6 bases and J gave up 4 bases, with 18 bases separating them. The CDR3 region is CASSPSIPVATEAFF. Written as DNA, the CDR3 is TGTGCCAGTAGCCCATCTATACCGGTGGCCACTGAAGCTTTCTTT.

The chain couples TRBV12-3 or TRBV12-4 to TRBJ1-2; possibly TRBD1 for D (5 bases). CDR3 length: 13 residues. The germline V and J ends were trimmed by 9 bases and 4 bases, with 15 bases remaining between them. The CDR3 loop reads CASSGARSYGYTF. DNA for the CDR3: TGTGCCAGTTCTGGGGCGCGAAGCTATGGCTACACCTTC.

The rearrangement joins TRBV29-1 to TRBJ1-2; D is possibly TRBD1 (6 bases). Trimming stripped 4 bases from V and 6 bases from J, with 12 bases between. CDR1 is SQVTM, CDR2 ANQGSEA, per germline. The CDR3 length is 12 residues. The CDR3 nucleotides read TGCAGCGTTGCTAGGGGGTTGCATGGCTACACCTTC. Translating it yields CSVARGLHGYTF.

The chain uses TRBV29-1 and TRBJ1-2; TRBD1 aligns across 8 bases. In germline, CDR1 is SQVTM, CDR2 ANQGSEA. The V and J ends lost 6 bases and 7 bases, in that order; junction bases with no gene match: 7. The CDR3 contains 12 residues. The CDR3 is CSVATGVIGYTF. In DNA form, the CDR3 reads TGCAGCGTAGCGACAGGGGTGATTGGCTACACCTTC.